This TCR beta chain comes out of a study of blood T cell repertoires in COVID-19. About the study: Whether acute or convalescent, the COVID-19 samples came from the United States, Italy and Spain.

The length of the CDR3 is 16 residues. Germline V gene data show CDR1 as MNHEY and CDR2 as SVGAGI. V shed 0 bases and J 1 base; nucleotides not matched to a gene: 3. The method was immunoSEQ multiplex PCR; TCRdb's version includes in-frame clones alone and lacks a portion of them. Of roughly 100,000 clones listed, around 86% are singletons. Sequencing was performed on peripheral blood. This clonotype was obtained from a man in his forties or fifties with active or convalescent COVID-19. This chain joins TRBV6-5 and TRBJ2-1; TRBD2 agrees at 7 bases. This CDR3 is CASSYSGEGSYNEQFF. DNA for the CDR3: TGTGCCAGCAGTTACTCAGGGGAGGGATCCTACAATGAGCAGTTCTTC.